This T cell receptor (beta chain) originates from a study of cytomegalovirus exposure and HLA in healthy donors. This CDR3 spans 15 amino acids. Trimming took 3 bases from V and 3 from J; bases not matched to a gene: 5. CDR1 is MNHEY, CDR2 SMNVEV, per germline (reference sequence). About this clone itself: Its specificity is not known.

PCR primers comprised 60 Vbeta and 13 Jbeta primers. Profiled with immunoSEQ multiplex PCR; TCRdb holds only in-frame clones, not every one. The sample has about 120,000 clones, 70% to 90% seen once. Broader study findings: Diagnosis of cytomegalovirus status made by the classifier reportedly showed high specificity and sensitivity.

The TCR was taken from a man between 35 and 55 years old in good health and CMV-seronegative. Material: PBMCs. This sequence joins TRBV27 and TRBJ2-1, with 7 bases aligning to TRBD2. The CDR3 nucleotides are TGTGCCAGCAGTTTCACGGCTAGCGGCTACAATGAGCAGTTCTTC. It codes for CASSFTASGYNEQFF.